This T cell receptor beta chain was sequenced in a study of liver allograft versus peripheral blood T cells. About the research overall: Comparisons were made between T cell receptor repertoires found in transplanted livers and those circulating in recipients' peripheral blood. Overall study results and limits: Intra-allograft T cell receptor repertoires in the liver reportedly differed from peripheral blood repertoires.

This clonotype is medium-sized (0.01 to 0.1%) by share. The antigen remains undetermined. MiXCR was run by TCRdb on the reads, yielding one entry per CDR3 protein. The sample carries some 9,000 distinct CDR3 sequences, 25% to 30% recorded once. J was trimmed by 4 bases and V by 6 bases; bases with no gene match: 8. Germline V CDR1 and CDR2: LNHDA, SQIVND (reference sequence). This CDR3 has 14 amino acids. The origin of this receptor is a human patient who had a liver transplant. Part of the T cells may come from the graft donor. The chain employs TRBV19 and TRBJ1-2; 7 bases are a match to TRBD1. CDR3 sequence (DNA): TGTGCCAGTAGCCCGACAGGGCCCCCCTATGGCTACACCTTC. It is translated as CASSPTGPPYGYTF.